This T cell receptor beta chain was captured by sequencing in a study of T cell responses to AZD1222 COVID-19 vaccine (dated by TCRdb to the early 2020s). Describing the broader study: AZD1222 recipients with second doses at about 4 weeks or about 12 weeks were pooled, because spike-specific TCR depth and breadth did not differ between schedules. TCR sequencing covered roughly 230 trial participants: about 210 given two doses of AZD1222 and about 26 given two doses of MenACWY control vaccine. Trial participants were enrolled into age subgroups of 18-55, 56-69 and 70-plus years, which contained around 140, 26 and 57 TCR-sequenced participants, respectively.

Paper-wide results and their limitations: Conclusions about previously exposed vaccinees are limited, since just 5 or 6 AZD1222 recipients were seropositive for SARS-CoV-2 at baseline. Reportedly, close to half of the unique spike-specific TCRs recognized epitopes lying outside the regions that are mutated in the B.1.351 and B.1.1.7 variants. CD4 TCRs associated with the vaccine covered the entire spike protein, and the dominant responses were in regions 160-218 and 743-854. Participants were mostly white British and included more females than males, and it was suggested by the authors that clonal diversity may have been underestimated. Because no day 14 peak-response samples were available, repertoires were characterized only after the peak T cell response. The 56-69-year group was small, and its depth increase did not reach significance, likely because of low power. A significant rise in spike-specific TCR breadth and depth was observed after two AZD1222 doses relative to day 0 and relative to MenACWY recipients.

According to the study, the label for this sample's time point signals: baseline before first vaccination. Vaccinee samples came from UK trials COV001 and COV002, including a single-blind randomized controlled phase 2/3 trial of AZD1222 (ChAdOx1 nCoV-19) in healthy adults. For TCRbeta chain sequencing, PBMC samples from trial participants were taken at day 0 and at day 28 after the second dose. CDR3 length: 18 amino acids, cysteine to phenylalanine. The retained sequence is limited to the CDR3, 54 bases, with the frame set at the first base. Trimming leaves V shorter by 0 bases and J shorter by 1 base, with the junction holding 7 bases beyond the gene matches. The CDR3 regions of human TCRbeta chains were analyzed by immunosequencing. The study's own analysis went as follows. Repertoire TCRs were matched against a reference library of SARS-CoV-2-specific TCRs generated with the MIRA antigen-specificity platform. Breadth was defined as the fraction of unique TCRs that were SARS-CoV-2-associated, and depth was defined as the fraction of total T cells that were SARS-CoV-2-associated. Each spike-specific TCR was assigned to its reactive spike region and to a CD4 or CD8 class using the MIRA data. Log10-transformed breadth and depth values were compared by one-way ANOVA with Sidak's multiple comparisons tests. In its TCRdb copy, this immuneACCESS table keeps in-frame sequences only and misses some clones. Where compared with another copy, unresolved V genes explain less than half of these, and the others have no known cause. V, J and clone size were drawn from that table, and D and trimming were deduced from the DNA. The sample table lists 66,000 or so clones, about 88% of them with a count of one. The top ten clones comprise around a sixth of the sample.

Comments on this clone: Its antigen is still unknown. The input lacks base qualities; no much larger clone sits a single base away.

The rearrangement combines TRBV23-1 with TRBJ2-7; TRBD2 fits 12 bases in the junction. TRBV23-1 is identified as an open reading frame with a role that is uncertain. This clonotype was sampled from an adult in good health. Sequencing used peripheral blood, obtained on day 0 of AZD1222 vaccination. The CDR3 here reads CASSQSSSGRVLSYEQYF. At the DNA level, the sequence is TGCGCCAGCAGTCAATCATCTAGCGGGAGGGTTCTTTCCTACGAGCAGTACTTC.